This passage covers 20 T cell receptor beta chains from one sample sequenced in a study of blood T cells in healthy people across ages. With a J-beta primer mix and a sample-barcoded 5' primer, a second PCR ran 7 to 11 cycles. One entry per CDR3 protein, called by TCRdb with MiXCR from the 5' RACE reads. The repertoire has 750,000 to 1,000,000 distinct CDR3 sequences, under 35% of them found once; the top ten carry 10%. These records were also assigned to another study, of T cells of mothers and their children.

Material: blood. The source of these receptors is a woman in her forties in good health.

About this clonotype: Compared with germline, one end of the junction differs, possibly owing to a read error. The V gene is TRBV7-3, the J gene TRBJ2-1, with D possibly being TRBD1 (6 bases). The J call may not be correct, given that the DNA end is closer to TRBJ2-7. The germline CDR1 and CDR2 sequences are SGHTA and FQGTGA. The CDR3 is 16 residues long. The DNA of the CDR3 is TGTACCAGCAACTTAGGGCGACTCGGTAGGGACAATGAGCAGTACTTC. Translation gives CTSNLGRLGRDNEQYF.

This clonotype has a handful of counts. V usage is TRBV20-1 and J usage is TRBJ2-1; 9 bases agree with TRBD2. V lost 3 bases to trimming and J lost 16 bases; unmatched junction nucleotides: 10. The V gene's germline CDR1 is DFQATT and CDR2 SNEGSKA (reference sequence). The CDR3 consists of 12 residues. CDR3 coding DNA: TGCAGTGCTAGGCCTCTAGCGGGGCCGGGATTCTTC. It yields the protein CSARPLAGPGFF.

This clonotype was observed many times. The chain recombines TRBV7-9 with TRBJ2-7, with 7 bases that match TRBD1. The germline gives CDR1 SEHNR, CDR2 FQNEAQ (reference sequence). There are 17 residues in the CDR3. V was pared by 6 bases and J by 0 bases, with 14 bases of the junction left unmatched. The CDR3 region is CASSSMTGTAISYEQYF. The CDR3 DNA sequence: TGTGCCAGCAGTTCTATGACCGGGACAGCAATCTCCTACGAGCAGTACTTC.

This clonotype was picked up a small number of times. The chain has TRBV9 and TRBJ2-6; D not certain. The CDR3 has 13 residues. The ends were cut back, 3 bases at V and 7 bases at J, with 8 bases in the middle. Germline CDR1 is SGDLS and CDR2 is YYNGEE. In DNA, the CDR3 is TGTGCCAGCAGCGCCCCCAACGCCAACGTCCTGACTTTC. It specifies CASSAPNANVLTF. The full variable domain, rest sourced from reference TRBV9 and TRBJ2-6, is DSGVTQTPKHLITATGQRVTLRCSPRSGDLSVYWYQQSLDQGLQFLIQYYNGEERAKGNILERFSAQQFPDLHSELNLSSLELGDSALYFCASSAPNANVLTFGAGSRLTVL.

This clonotype was detected a few times. The chain combines TRBV6-5 with TRBJ2-3; perhaps D is TRBD1 or TRBD2 (6 bases each). Trimming stripped 6 bases from V and 3 bases from J, with 19 bases between. Germline CDR1 is MNHEY and CDR2 is SVGAGI. The CDR3 runs to 16 residues. The CDR3 here is CASSDPRGPSTDTQYF. CDR3 nucleotide sequence: TGTGCCAGCAGCGATCCTCGGGGGCCAAGTACAGATACGCAGTATTTT.

This clonotype showed up just a few times. This chain joins TRBV5-4 and TRBJ2-7; D is possibly TRBD2 (6 bases). V gave up 1 base and J gave up 12 bases, with 20 bases separating them. The germline gives CDR1 SGHNT, CDR2 YYREEE (reference sequence). The CDR3 runs to 14 residues. The CDR3 protein is CASSLPGSSGGWYF. Here the CDR3 DNA reads TGTGCCAGCAGCTTGCCCGGGTCCTCCGGAGGGTGGTACTTC.

This clonotype appeared a few times. The genes are TRBV4-1 and TRBJ2-5; the D is unclear. Deletions cut 2 bases from V and 13 bases from J, with 20 bases between. This CDR3 is 14 amino acids long. Germline CDR1 MGHRA, CDR2 YSYEKL. For the CDR3, the DNA is TGCGCCAGCAGCCAATCGGCCAGCTCGAGCCCCCTGTACTTC. The encoded protein is CASSQSASSSPLYF.

CDR3 sequence: CASSFRGPRYEQYF. CDR3 nucleotide sequence: TGTGCCAGCAGCTTCAGGGGTCCTAGATACGAGCAGTACTTC. This sequence joins TRBV7-9 and TRBJ2-7, with a possible D match to TRBD1 (6 bases). Per the germline V gene, CDR1 is SEHNR and CDR2 is FQNEAQ (reference sequence). Trimming shortened V by 3 bases and J by 4 bases, and 13 bases separated the two germline ends. The CDR3 totals 14 residues.

This clonotype was detected ten times or more. V and J are TRBV12-5 and TRBJ2-7; TRBD1 agrees at 8 bases. The germline gives CDR1 LGHNT, CDR2 FRNRAP. With 8 bases clipped from V and 0 bases from J, the junction kept 18 bases outside the gene matches. The CDR3 runs to 18 residues. CDR3 in DNA: TGTGCTAGTTATCCGCCGCTCGAGGGACAGGCTCACTCCTACGAGCAGTACTTC. It yields the protein CASYPPLEGQAHSYEQYF. Complete variable domain (other parts from reference TRBV12-5 and TRBJ2-7): DARVTQTPRHKVTEMGQEVTMRCQPILGHNTVFWYRQTMMQGLELLAYFRNRAPLDDSGMPKDRFSAEMPDATLATLKIQPSEPRDSAVYFCASYPPLEGQAHSYEQYFGPGTRLTVT.

The gene calls are TRBV7-9 and TRBJ2-1, with 12 bases lining up with TRBD2. Germline V gene sequence: CDR1 SEHNR, CDR2 FQNEAQ (reference sequence). Losses at the gene ends were 4 bases for V and 8 bases for J; bases not matched to a gene: 3. The CDR3 is 14 amino acids. This CDR3 is CASSSSGGAYEQFF. Written as DNA, the CDR3 is TGTGCCAGCAGCTCTAGCGGGGGGGCCTATGAGCAGTTCTTC.

At least ten counts were recorded for this clonotype. This chain connects TRBV29-1 to TRBJ2-7, with a possible D match to TRBD2 (6 bases). The V end was cut by 1 base, the J end by 3 bases, with 16 bases between. From germline, CDR1 is SQVTM and CDR2 ANQGSEA. This CDR3 contains 15 residues. The CDR3 loop is CSVEGRGENYYEQYF. The CDR3 DNA reads as TGCAGCGTTGAAGGGCGGGGCGAGAATTACTACGAGCAGTACTTC.

This chain links TRBV27 with TRBJ1-1; D gene uncertain. The CDR3 is 14 residues long. Germline values: CDR1 MNHEY, CDR2 SMNVEV (reference sequence). V was clipped by 4 bases and J by 4 bases, with 13 bases between them. CDR3 in DNA: TGTGCCAGCAGTTCGATCAGGTTGGGCACTGAAGCTTTCTTT. Translation: CASSSIRLGTEAFF.

J is TRBJ1-1 and V is TRBV20-1; D might be TRBD1 (6 bases). This CDR3 region has 14 residues. V lost 7 bases to trimming and J lost 1 base, with 16 bases between them. Germline values: CDR1 DFQATT, CDR2 SNEGSKA (reference sequence). CDR3: CSGRVGAQNTEAFF. In nucleotides, the CDR3 is TGCAGTGGACGAGTGGGGGCTCAGAACACTGAAGCTTTCTTT.

The V and J genes are TRBV5-1 and TRBJ1-5, with a tentative D call TRBD1 (5 bases). Trimming pared 3 bases from V and 7 bases from J, leaving 23 bases between. CDR1 is SGHRS, CDR2 YFSETQ, per germline. The CDR3 sequence is 17 residues long. The CDR3 loop is CASSYGPGDRNRQPQHF. The CDR3 region has the DNA TGCGCCAGCAGCTACGGCCCGGGGGATCGAAACAGACAGCCCCAGCATTTT.

This clonotype has at least ten counts. The gene calls are TRBV29-1 and TRBJ1-2, with D unclear. The CDR3 is 14 residues long. The ends were cut back, 3 bases at V and 1 base at J, with 12 bases in the middle. Germline lookup yields CDR1 SQVTM and CDR2 ANQGSEA. The chain's CDR3 is CSVEWWTGNYGYTF. The CDR3 DNA sequence: TGCAGCGTTGAGTGGTGGACGGGTAACTATGGCTACACCTTC.

This clonotype was observed a few times. This chain joins TRBV12-3 or TRBV12-4 and TRBJ1-5, with 11 bases aligning to TRBD1. This CDR3 spans 15 amino acids. The junction had 6 bases not matched to a gene; V was cut back by 4 bases and J by 7 bases. The CDR3 is CASSSPGQGGQPQHF. The CDR3 nucleotides read TGTGCCAGCAGTTCCCCGGGACAGGGGGGACAGCCCCAGCATTTT.

In the case of this clonotype: Germline and junction disagree at one end, which may indicate a read error. The chain links TRBV5-1 to TRBJ2-7; 7 bases line up with TRBD2. This CDR3 spans 16 amino acids. CDR1 is SGHRS, CDR2 YFSETQ, per germline. The CDR3 is CASSLDGVATSYGQYF. CDR3 DNA: TGCGCCAGCAGCTTGGACGGGGTAGCGACTAGCTACGGGCAGTACTTC.

This clonotype was found a few times. The chain recombines TRBV14 with TRBJ1-2; D is uncertain. The CDR3 is 13 residues long. CDR1 and CDR2 (germline): SGHDN, FVKESK. V was pared by 1 base and J by 12 bases, with 15 bases between. The CDR3 reads CASSQVTRNSHTF. DNA for the CDR3: TGTGCCAGCAGCCAAGTCACGAGGAACAGTCACACCTTC.

In its sample, this clonotype was seen a few times. The CDR3 spells CASSFAAGLAGEQFF. As DNA, the CDR3 is TGCGCCAGCAGCTTCGCGGCGGGGCTAGCGGGTGAGCAGTTCTTC. V usage is TRBV5-1 and J usage is TRBJ2-1; 8 positions match TRBD2. This CDR3 comprises 15 residues. Germline V CDR1 and CDR2: SGHRS, YFSETQ. V lost 2 bases to trimming and J lost 9 bases; unmatched junction nucleotides: 10.

Concerning this clonotype itself: Since a much larger clone is just one base distant, this may be a read error. The gene calls are TRBV7-9 and TRBJ2-1; 7 bases are a match to TRBD1. This CDR3 has 14 amino acids. Germline V CDR1 and CDR2: SEHNR, FQNEAQ (reference sequence). The CDR3 DNA reads as TGTACCAGCAGCTCCGACAGGGCCGGCAATGAGCAGTTCTTC. Its protein product is CTSSSDRAGNEQFF.